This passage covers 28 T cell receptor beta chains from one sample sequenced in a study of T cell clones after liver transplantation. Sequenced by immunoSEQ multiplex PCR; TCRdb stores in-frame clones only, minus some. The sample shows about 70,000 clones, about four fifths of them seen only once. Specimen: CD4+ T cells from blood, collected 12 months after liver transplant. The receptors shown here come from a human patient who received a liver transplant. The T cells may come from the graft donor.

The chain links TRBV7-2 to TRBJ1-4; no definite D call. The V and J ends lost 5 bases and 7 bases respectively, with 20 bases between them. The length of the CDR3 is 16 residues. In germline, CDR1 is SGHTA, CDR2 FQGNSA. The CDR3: CASSHPGGGEGEKLFF. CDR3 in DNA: TGTGCCAGCAGCCACCCCGGAGGTGGGGAGGGTGAAAAACTGTTTTTT.

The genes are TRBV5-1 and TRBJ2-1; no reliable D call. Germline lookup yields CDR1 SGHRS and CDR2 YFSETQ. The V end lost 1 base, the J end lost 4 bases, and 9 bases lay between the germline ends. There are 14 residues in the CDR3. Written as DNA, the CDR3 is TGCGCCAGCAGCTTGAAACCGCAGTACAATGAGCAGTTCTTC. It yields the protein CASSLKPQYNEQFF.

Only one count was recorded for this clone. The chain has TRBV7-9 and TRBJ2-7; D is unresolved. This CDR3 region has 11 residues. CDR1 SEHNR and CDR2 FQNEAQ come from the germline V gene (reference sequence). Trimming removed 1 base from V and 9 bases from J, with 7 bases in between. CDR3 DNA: TGTGCCAGCAGCTTAGGGGAAAGGCAGTACTTC. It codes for CASSLGERQYF.

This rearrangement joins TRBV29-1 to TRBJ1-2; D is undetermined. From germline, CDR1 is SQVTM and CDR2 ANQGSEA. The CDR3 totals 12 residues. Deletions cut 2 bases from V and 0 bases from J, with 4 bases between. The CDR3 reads CSVEWSNYGYTF. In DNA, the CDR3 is TGCAGCGTTGAATGGTCTAACTATGGCTACACCTTC.

The CDR3 DNA sequence: TGTGCCAGTACCCAGAGATCGGGATACACTGAAGCTTTCTTT. This codes for CASTQRSGYTEAFF. The chain links TRBV19 to TRBJ1-1; D not resolved. Looked up from germline, CDR1 is LNHDA and CDR2 is SQIVND (reference sequence). Trimming shortened V by 7 bases and J by 3 bases, and 15 bases separated the two germline ends. The CDR3 is 14 residues long.

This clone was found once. CDR3 amino acids: CASRAWATNEKLFF. In DNA, the CDR3 is TGTGCCAGCAGAGCCTGGGCCACTAATGAAAAACTGTTTTTT. V usage is TRBV2 and J usage is TRBJ1-4; D unresolved. Germline V CDR1 and CDR2: SNHLY, FYNNEI. With 6 bases removed from V and 2 bases from J, the gap between germline ends came to 10 bases. CDR3 length: 14 residues.

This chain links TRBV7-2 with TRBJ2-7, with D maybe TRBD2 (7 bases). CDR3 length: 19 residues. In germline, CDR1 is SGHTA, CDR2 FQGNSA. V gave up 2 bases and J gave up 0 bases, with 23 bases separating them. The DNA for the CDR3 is TGTGCCAGCAGCTTAAGGTTGGGCCTGGGGGGGCAGAGCTCCTACGAGCAGTACTTC. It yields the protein CASSLRLGLGGQSSYEQYF.

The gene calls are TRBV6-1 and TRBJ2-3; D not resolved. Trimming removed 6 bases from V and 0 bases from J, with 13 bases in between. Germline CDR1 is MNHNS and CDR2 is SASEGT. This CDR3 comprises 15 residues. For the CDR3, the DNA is TGTGCCAGCAGGTACAGCACCAGTAGCACAGATACGCAGTATTTT. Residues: CASRYSTSSTDTQYF.

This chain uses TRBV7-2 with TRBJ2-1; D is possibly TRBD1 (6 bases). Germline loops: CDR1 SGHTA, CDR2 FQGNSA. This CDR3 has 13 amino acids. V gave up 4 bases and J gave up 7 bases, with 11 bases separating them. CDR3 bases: TGTGCCAGCAGCTCTGACACAGGGAATGAGCAGTTCTTC. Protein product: CASSSDTGNEQFF.

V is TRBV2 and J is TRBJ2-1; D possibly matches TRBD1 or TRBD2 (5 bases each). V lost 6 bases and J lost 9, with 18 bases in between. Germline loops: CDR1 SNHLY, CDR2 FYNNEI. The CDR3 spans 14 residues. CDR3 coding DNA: TGTGCCAGCAGCTGGAGTGGGACCGAGGGTGAGCAGTTCTTC. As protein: CASSWSGTEGEQFF.

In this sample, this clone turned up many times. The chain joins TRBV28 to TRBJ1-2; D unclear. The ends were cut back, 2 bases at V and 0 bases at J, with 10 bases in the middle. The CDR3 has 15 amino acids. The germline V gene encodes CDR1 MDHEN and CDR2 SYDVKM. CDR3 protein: CASSLGPGTNYGYTF. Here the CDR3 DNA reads TGTGCCAGCAGTTTAGGGCCGGGGACTAACTATGGCTACACCTTC.

The CDR3 DNA is TGTGCCACCGGACAGATTTATAGCAATCAGCCCCAGCATTTT. Protein: CATGQIYSNQPQHF. The chain recombines TRBV28 with TRBJ1-5; perhaps TRBD1 as D (6 bases). CDR3 length equals 14 residues. Germline assignment: CDR1 MDHEN and CDR2 SYDVKM. Between the trimmed V and J ends, which lost 10 bases and 0 bases, there was a span of 13 bases.

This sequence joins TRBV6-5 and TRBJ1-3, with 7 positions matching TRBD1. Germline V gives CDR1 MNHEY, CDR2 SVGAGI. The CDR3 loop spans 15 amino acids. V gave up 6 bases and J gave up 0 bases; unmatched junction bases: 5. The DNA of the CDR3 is TGTGCCAGCAGCCAGGACAGGTTCTCTGGAAACACCATATATTTT. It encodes CASSQDRFSGNTIYF.

CDR3 DNA sequence: TGTGCCAGCAGCTTACAGGGGGGTACCCTCCCTGAAGCTTTCTTT. It specifies CASSLQGGTLPEAFF. This chain connects TRBV7-9 to TRBJ1-1; 7 nucleotides line up with TRBD1. Per germline, CDR1 SEHNR and CDR2 FQNEAQ (reference sequence). This CDR3 spans 15 amino acids. The V and J ends lost 2 bases and 6 bases, in that order; junction bases with no gene match: 9.

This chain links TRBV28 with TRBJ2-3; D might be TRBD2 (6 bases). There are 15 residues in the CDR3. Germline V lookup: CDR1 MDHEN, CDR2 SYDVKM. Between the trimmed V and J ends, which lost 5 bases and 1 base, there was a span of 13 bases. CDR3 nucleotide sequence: TGTGCCAGCAGTCCCCGTGGCGGGGGCACAGATACGCAGTATTTT. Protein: CASSPRGGGTDTQYF.

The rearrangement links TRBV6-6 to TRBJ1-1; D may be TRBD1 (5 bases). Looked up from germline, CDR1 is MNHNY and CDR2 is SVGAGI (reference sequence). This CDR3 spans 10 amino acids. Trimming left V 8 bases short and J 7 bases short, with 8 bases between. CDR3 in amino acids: CASGGYEAFF. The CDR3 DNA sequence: TGTGCCAGCGGGGGATATGAAGCTTTCTTT.

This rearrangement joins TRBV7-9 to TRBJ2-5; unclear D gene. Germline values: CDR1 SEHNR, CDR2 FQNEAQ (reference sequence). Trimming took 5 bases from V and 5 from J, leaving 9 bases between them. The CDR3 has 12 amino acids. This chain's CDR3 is CASSGEWETQYF. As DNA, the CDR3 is TGTGCCAGCAGCGGGGAATGGGAGACCCAGTACTTC.

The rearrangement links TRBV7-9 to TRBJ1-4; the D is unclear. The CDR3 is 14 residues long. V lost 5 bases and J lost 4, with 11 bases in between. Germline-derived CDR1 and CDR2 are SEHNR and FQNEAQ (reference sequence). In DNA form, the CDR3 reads TGTGCCAGCAGCCTCCGACGGTTTAATGAAAAACTGTTTTTT. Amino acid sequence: CASSLRRFNEKLFF. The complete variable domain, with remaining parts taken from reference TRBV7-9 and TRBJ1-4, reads DTGVSQNPRHKITKRGQNVTFRCDPISEHNRLYWYRQTLGQGPEFLTYFQNEAQLEKSRLLSDRFSAERPKGSFSTLEIQRTEQGDSAMYLCASSLRRFNEKLFFGSGTQLSVL.

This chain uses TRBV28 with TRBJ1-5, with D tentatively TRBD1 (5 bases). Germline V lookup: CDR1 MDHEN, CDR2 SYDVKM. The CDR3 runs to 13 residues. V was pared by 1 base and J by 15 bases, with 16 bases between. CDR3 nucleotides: TGTGCCAGCAGTTTATTTGGGACCAGCCAGCGGCATTTT. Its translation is CASSLFGTSQRHF.

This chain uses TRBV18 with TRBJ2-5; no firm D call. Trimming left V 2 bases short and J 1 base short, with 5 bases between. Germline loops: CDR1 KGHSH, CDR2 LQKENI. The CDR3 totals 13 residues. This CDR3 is CASSPLSQETQYF. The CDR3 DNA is TGTGCCAGCTCACCATTGAGCCAAGAGACCCAGTACTTC. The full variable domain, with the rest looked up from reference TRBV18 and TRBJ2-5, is NAGVMQNPRHLVRRRGQEARLRCSPMKGHSHVYWYRQLPEEGLKFMVYLQKENIIDESGMPKERFSAEFPKEGPSILRIQQVVRGDSAAYFCASSPLSQETQYFGPGTRLLVL.

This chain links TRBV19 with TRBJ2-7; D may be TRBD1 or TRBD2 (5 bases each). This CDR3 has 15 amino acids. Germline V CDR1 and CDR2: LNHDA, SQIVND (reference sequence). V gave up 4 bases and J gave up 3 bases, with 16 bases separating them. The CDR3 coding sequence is TGTGCCAGTAGTACCCAACAGTGGGGGAACTACGAGCAGTACTTC. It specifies CASSTQQWGNYEQYF. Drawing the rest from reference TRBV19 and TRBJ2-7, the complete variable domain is DGGITQSPKYLFRKEGQNVTLSCEQNLNHDAMYWYRQDPGQGLRLIYYSQIVNDFQKGDIAEGYSVSREKKESFPLTVTSAQKNPTAFYLCASSTQQWGNYEQYFGPGTRLTVT.

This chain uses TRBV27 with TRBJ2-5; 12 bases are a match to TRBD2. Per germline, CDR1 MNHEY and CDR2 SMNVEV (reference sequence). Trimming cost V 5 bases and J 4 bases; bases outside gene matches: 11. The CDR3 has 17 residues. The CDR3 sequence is CASSPRGLGLAGETQYF. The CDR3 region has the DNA TGTGCCAGCAGTCCACGGGGCTTGGGACTAGCGGGAGAGACCCAGTACTTC.

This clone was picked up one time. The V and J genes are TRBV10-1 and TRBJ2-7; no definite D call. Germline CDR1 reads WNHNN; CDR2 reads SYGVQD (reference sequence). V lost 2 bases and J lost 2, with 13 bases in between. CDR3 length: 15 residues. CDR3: CASSEGVHPTYEQYF. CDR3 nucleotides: TGCGCCAGCAGTGAGGGGGTACATCCTACCTACGAGCAGTACTTC.

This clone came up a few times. In DNA, the CDR3 is TGTGCCAGCAGCAAAGTGTTATTGGTCAGGGATACCTGCTACACCTTC. Its protein is CASSKVLLVRDTCYTF. The chain recombines TRBV21-1 with TRBJ1-2; TRBD1, the table's D call, was not compared with the DNA. TRBV21-1 has pseudogene status. The CDR3 loop spans 16 amino acids.

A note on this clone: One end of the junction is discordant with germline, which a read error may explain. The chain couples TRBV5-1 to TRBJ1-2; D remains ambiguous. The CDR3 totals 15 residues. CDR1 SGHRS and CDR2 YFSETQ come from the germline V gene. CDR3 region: CASSLAPRSNYGYTF. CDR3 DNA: TGCGCCAGCAGTTTGGCCCCTCGCTCGAACTATGGCTACACCTTC.

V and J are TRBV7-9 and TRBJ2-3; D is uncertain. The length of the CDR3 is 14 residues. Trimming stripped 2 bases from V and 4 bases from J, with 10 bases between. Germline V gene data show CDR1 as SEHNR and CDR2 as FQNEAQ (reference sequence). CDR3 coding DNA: TGTGCCAGCAGCTTAACTCGTAGCCCAGATACGCAGTATTTT. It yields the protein CASSLTRSPDTQYF.

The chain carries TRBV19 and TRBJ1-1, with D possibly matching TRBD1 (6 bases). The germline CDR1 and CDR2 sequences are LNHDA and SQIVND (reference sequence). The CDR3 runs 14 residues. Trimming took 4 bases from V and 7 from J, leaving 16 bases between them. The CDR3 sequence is CASSRLDSFFEAFF. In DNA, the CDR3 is TGTGCCAGTAGTAGATTGGACAGTTTTTTTGAAGCTTTCTTT. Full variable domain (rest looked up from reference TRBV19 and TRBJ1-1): DGGITQSPKYLFRKEGQNVTLSCEQNLNHDAMYWYRQDPGQGLRLIYYSQIVNDFQKGDIAEGYSVSREKKESFPLTVTSAQKNPTAFYLCASSRLDSFFEAFFGQGTRLTVV.

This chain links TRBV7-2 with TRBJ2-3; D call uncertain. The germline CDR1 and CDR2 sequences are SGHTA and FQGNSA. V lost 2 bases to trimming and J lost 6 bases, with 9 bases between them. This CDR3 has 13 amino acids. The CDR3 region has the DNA TGTGCCAGCAGCTTAAAATCGGGCGATACGCAGTATTTT. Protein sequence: CASSLKSGDTQYF.